The clone carrying this TCR beta chain is labeled medium-sized. Its antigen remains unidentified. The read ends 3 residues early relative to the CDR3; the germline J gene fills the gap. The V end lost 3 bases, the J end lost 9 bases, and 18 bases lay between the germline ends. The CDR3 extends over 15 amino acids. The data were taken from a study of T cell clonality in common variable immunodeficiency. Study-wide points: In common variable immunodeficiency, TCR beta chains reportedly carried fewer deletions and N-nucleotide insertions.

For at least one year, all CVID subjects received replacement immunoglobulin. Libraries were prepared by immunoSEQ multiplex PCR; TCRdb keeps only in-frame clonotypes and omits some of them. Found here are more than 30,000 clones, no singletons; the ten largest cover around 7%. The source of this sequence is a human donor with common variable immunodeficiency. The chain recombines TRBV23-1 with TRBJ1-5; D is possibly TRBD1 (6 bases). TRBV23-1 counts as an open reading frame of uncertain function. Sample: peripheral blood mononuclear cells. Incomplete CDR3 DNA: TGCGCCAGCAGTCAGAGGACAGTCCTCGGCAGGCCC. It codes for CASSQRTVLGRP. The whole CDR3 protein is CASSQRTVLGRPQHF.